Each of the 28 T cell receptor beta chains below was sequenced from the same sample in a study of cytomegalovirus exposure and HLA in healthy donors. The table came from immunoSEQ multiplex PCR; TCRdb's copy has only in-frame clones and leaves some out. The sample has around 130,000 clones, about 90% seen once; the top ten hold approximately 3.5%. The sequenced material came from PBMCs. The origin of the receptors is a man aged 25 to 45 in good health and CMV-seronegative.

This chain connects TRBV15 to TRBJ1-1; perhaps TRBD1 as D (5 bases). CDR3 size: 17 residues. The V end lost 0 bases, the J end lost 0 bases, and 14 bases lay between the germline ends. Germline V CDR1 and CDR2: LNHNV, YYDKDF (reference sequence). The CDR3 DNA follows: TGTGCCACCAGCAGAGATAGGGGTCCCTTCATGAACACTGAAGCTTTCTTT. Amino acid sequence: CATSRDRGPFMNTEAFF.

The V gene is TRBV5-1, the J gene TRBJ1-1; no clear D gene. CDR1 is SGHRS and CDR2 is YFSETQ in the germline V gene. The CDR3 is 13 amino acids. Trimming took off 2 bases at V and 5 bases at J, with 10 bases between the two ends. In DNA, the CDR3 is TGCGCCAGCAGCTTCATCGGGATAACTGAAGCTTTCTTT. It is translated as CASSFIGITEAFF.

The chain combines TRBV19 with TRBJ2-7; 8 bases are shared with TRBD2. Germline V gene lookup returns CDR1 LNHDA and CDR2 SQIVND (reference sequence). This CDR3 contains 17 residues. V dropped 7 bases and J dropped 5; count of bases not matched to a gene: 19. This CDR3 reads CASTRRVGSGLANEQYF. The CDR3 nucleotides are TGTGCCAGTACCCGAAGGGTCGGATCTGGACTAGCAAACGAGCAGTACTTC.

The rearrangement links TRBV29-1 to TRBJ2-5; TRBD2 might be the D (6 bases). Germline values: CDR1 SQVTM, CDR2 ANQGSEA. V was clipped by 2 bases and J by 5 bases, with 15 bases between them. The CDR3 length is 14 residues. The CDR3 region has the DNA TGCAGCGTTGAACGACTAGTCCTCGGGGAGACCCAGTACTTC. Its protein is CSVERLVLGETQYF.

CDR3 in DNA: TGTGCCAGCAGCTTATCCCCTATGGGGGGGGAGACCCAGTACTTC. This translates into CASSLSPMGGETQYF. J is TRBJ2-5 and V is TRBV5-5, with 7 bases identical to TRBD2. The CDR3 is made up of 15 amino acids. From germline, CDR1 is SGHKS and CDR2 YYEKEE (reference sequence). V shed 2 bases, J shed 5 bases, and the junction held 9 bases outside the gene matches.

V is TRBV13 and J is TRBJ1-1; tentative D call: TRBD1 (5 bases). Trimming pared 5 bases from V and 0 bases from J, leaving 13 bases between. Germline CDR1 reads PRHDT; CDR2 reads FYEKMQ (reference sequence). This CDR3 spans 15 amino acids. In DNA form, the CDR3 reads TGTGCCAGCAGCAGACCACGGACACTGAACACTGAAGCTTTCTTT. It yields the protein CASSRPRTLNTEAFF. The whole variable domain, remainder taken from reference TRBV13 and TRBJ1-1, is AAGVIQSPRHLIKEKRETATLKCYPIPRHDTVYWYQQGPGQDPQFLISFYEKMQSDKGSIPDRFSAQQFSDYHSELNMSSLELGDSALYFCASSRPRTLNTEAFFGQGTRLTVV.

The chain links TRBV5-1 to TRBJ1-1; D not resolved. The CDR3 is made up of 13 amino acids. The germline gives CDR1 SGHRS, CDR2 YFSETQ. V shed 5 bases and J shed 5 bases, with 13 bases lying between them. The CDR3, as DNA: TGCGCCAGCAGAGGCGGGGTGGGGACTGAAGCTTTCTTT. Its translation is CASRGGVGTEAFF.

This sequence joins TRBV5-1 and TRBJ2-2; 9 bases are a match to TRBD1. The V gene's germline CDR1 is SGHRS and CDR2 YFSETQ. With 1 base clipped from V and 7 bases from J, the junction kept 11 bases outside the gene matches. This CDR3 is built from 17 residues. The CDR3: CASSLFGEQGAGGELFF. The CDR3, as DNA: TGCGCCAGCAGCTTGTTCGGGGAACAGGGGGCCGGCGGGGAGCTGTTTTTT.

DNA of the CDR3: TGTGCCAGCAGCTTTCAGGCAGGGGATGAAAAACTGTTTTTT. It codes for CASSFQAGDEKLFF. The V and J genes are TRBV5-6 and TRBJ1-4; D possibly corresponds to TRBD1 (6 bases). The germline gives CDR1 SGHDT, CDR2 YYEEEE. The CDR3 is made up of 14 amino acids. V lost 2 bases and J 6 bases, leaving 11 bases between the germline ends.

This clone was detected only once. This rearrangement joins TRBV9 to TRBJ1-4; TRBD1 matches 9 bases. This CDR3 spans 15 amino acids. Trimming cost V 0 bases and J 8 bases; bases outside gene matches: 5. The V gene's germline CDR1 is SGDLS and CDR2 YYNGEE. CDR3 bases: TGTGCCAGCAGCGTAGGGGGACAGGGTCGAGAAAAACTGTTTTTT. It codes for CASSVGGQGREKLFF.

The V call is TRBV7-9, the J call TRBJ1-2; D may be TRBD1 (6 bases). V gave up 1 base and J gave up 4 bases, with 10 bases separating them. The CDR3 is 14 amino acids. Per germline, CDR1 SEHNR and CDR2 FQNEAQ (reference sequence). The CDR3 DNA reads as TGTGCCAGCAGCTTAGTGATAGGGGGCTATGGCTACACCTTC. It specifies CASSLVIGGYGYTF.

The CDR3 nucleotides are TGTGCCAGCATTAAAACAGGGGCCAACACCGGGGAGCTGTTTTTT. Its translation: CASIKTGANTGELFF. This chain connects TRBV2 to TRBJ2-2; 7 bases fit TRBD1. The CDR3 contains 15 residues. Germline loops: CDR1 SNHLY, CDR2 FYNNEI. Losses at the gene ends were 7 bases for V and 2 bases for J; bases not matched to a gene: 7.

This clone was detected only once. The chain recombines TRBV6-5 with TRBJ1-1, with D unresolved. Trimming stripped 5 bases from V and 1 base from J, with 11 bases between. The CDR3 runs to 14 residues. Germline-derived CDR1 and CDR2 are MNHEY and SVGAGI. For the CDR3, the DNA is TGTGCCAGCAGTGAGCGGGTCTCGAACACTGAAGCTTTCTTT. Translated: CASSERVSNTEAFF.

This chain joins TRBV27 and TRBJ1-1; tentative D call: TRBD1 (6 bases). V was shortened by 2 bases and J by 4 bases, with 14 bases between the two germline ends. Germline CDR1 and CDR2: MNHEY and SMNVEV (reference sequence). The CDR3 covers 15 residues. In DNA form, the CDR3 reads TGTGCCAGCAGTTTAGGTGGGGGGGCGCGCACTGAAGCTTTCTTT. It yields the protein CASSLGGGARTEAFF.

The chain combines TRBV6-5 with TRBJ2-7, with 11 bases lining up with TRBD1. The CDR3 covers 16 residues. Germline V gene data show CDR1 as MNHEY and CDR2 as SVGAGI. The J segment lost 11 bases and the V segment lost 6 bases, leaving 18 bases of the junction unmatched. The CDR3 DNA follows: TGTGCCAGCAGCTACCTACCGGACAGGGGGCGAGGGAAAGAGTACTTC. Protein sequence: CASSYLPDRGRGKEYF.

This clone came up a few times. This chain joins TRBV7-9 and TRBJ1-1, with D tentatively TRBD1 (5 bases). V shed 4 bases and J shed 4 bases, with 16 bases lying between them. The germline gives CDR1 SEHNR, CDR2 FQNEAQ (reference sequence). The CDR3 spans 15 residues. The CDR3 region is CASSSVSGRSTEAFF. The CDR3 DNA reads as TGTGCCAGCAGCTCGGTGTCAGGGAGGAGCACTGAAGCTTTCTTT.

This clone was observed a single time. V gene TRBV18 combines with J gene TRBJ1-1, with 10 bases that match TRBD1. The CDR3 is 16 amino acids. The junction had 9 bases not matched to a gene; V was cut back by 8 bases and J by 0 bases. Germline-derived CDR1 and CDR2 are KGHSH and LQKENI. The CDR3 coding sequence is TGTGCCAGCAGCGGACAGGGGGAAACTATGAACACTGAAGCTTTCTTT. It translates to CASSGQGETMNTEAFF.

This sequence joins TRBV2 and TRBJ1-5; a possible D gene is TRBD1 (6 bases). The CDR3 consists of 16 residues. V lost 7 bases, J lost 0 bases, and 16 bases lay in between. Germline values: CDR1 SNHLY, CDR2 FYNNEI. The CDR3 DNA reads TGTGCCAGCACCCCAGAAGGGGGTCATAGCAATCAGCCCCAGCATTTT. Protein: CASTPEGGHSNQPQHF.

This clone was seen just once. The chain couples TRBV28 to TRBJ2-1; perhaps TRBD1 as D (6 bases). CDR3 length equals 15 residues. Germline CDR1 reads MDHEN; CDR2 reads SYDVKM. Deletions cut 7 bases from V and 0 bases from J, with 13 bases between. DNA of the CDR3: TGTGCCAGCATCGGATGGGGGCACTCCTACAATGAGCAGTTCTTC. Translated: CASIGWGHSYNEQFF.

The V and J genes are TRBV6-5 and TRBJ1-6; D is perhaps TRBD1 (6 bases). The V gene lost 4 bases and the J gene lost 4 bases, with 11 bases spanning the gap. The CDR3 runs to 15 residues. Germline CDR1 is MNHEY and CDR2 is SVGAGI. The CDR3 loop is CASSSAGTYNSPLHF. The CDR3 nucleotides are TGTGCCAGCAGTTCCGCCGGGACATATAATTCACCCCTCCACTTT.

V gene TRBV29-1 combines with J gene TRBJ2-2, with 7 bases lining up with TRBD1. Germline values: CDR1 SQVTM, CDR2 ANQGSEA. This CDR3 region has 14 residues. J was trimmed by 4 bases and V by 4 bases; bases with no gene match: 6. CDR3 loop: CSVVTGSGTGELFF. Here the CDR3 DNA reads TGCAGCGTTGTGACAGGGTCGGGCACCGGGGAGCTGTTTTTT.

This clone turned up a few times. The CDR3 sequence is CASTNRRTGNGYTF. The CDR3 coding sequence is TGTGCCAGCACAAACCGTCGGACAGGGAATGGCTACACCTTC. This chain joins TRBV2 and TRBJ1-2; 8 nucleotides line up with TRBD1. Trimming at V came to 7 bases and at J to 6 bases, leaving 10 bases not matched to a gene. Germline lookup yields CDR1 SNHLY and CDR2 FYNNEI. The CDR3 runs to 14 residues.

The DNA for the CDR3 is TGTGCCAGTGCCCCAGGGGGCGTCAATCAGCCCCAGCATTTT. Encoded protein: CASAPGGVNQPQHF. V and J are TRBV19 and TRBJ1-5; 8 nucleotides match TRBD1. The CDR3 is 14 amino acids. V gave up 8 bases and J gave up 3 bases; unmatched junction bases: 6. Germline CDR1 and CDR2: LNHDA and SQIVND (reference sequence).

The chain links TRBV6-5 to TRBJ2-3, with a tentative D call TRBD2 (5 bases). Trimming left V 10 bases short and J 1 base short, with 12 bases between. Germline-derived CDR1 and CDR2 are MNHEY and SVGAGI. The CDR3 spans 13 residues. The CDR3 DNA sequence: TGTGCCACCCGGGAAGATGGCACAGATACGCAGTATTTT. It is translated as CATREDGTDTQYF.

The V and J genes are TRBV29-1 and TRBJ2-7; possible D gene TRBD2, 5 bases. V lost 4 bases to trimming and J lost 5 bases, with 21 bases between them. The CDR3 has 15 amino acids. Germline V gene lookup returns CDR1 SQVTM and CDR2 ANQGSEA. The CDR3 sequence: CSVVGPGRGLHEQYF. The CDR3 DNA sequence: TGCAGCGTTGTTGGTCCGGGGAGAGGTCTGCACGAGCAGTACTTC.

The chain joins TRBV10-3 to TRBJ1-1; D may be TRBD1 (6 bases). The CDR3 extends over 16 amino acids. V was pared by 2 bases and J by 0 bases, with 13 bases between. Looked up from germline, CDR1 is ENHRY and CDR2 is SYGVKD. Here the CDR3 DNA reads TGTGCCATCAGTGAGGGTTCGACAGGTTTGAACACTGAAGCTTTCTTT. This gives the protein CAISEGSTGLNTEAFF.

This chain joins TRBV2 and TRBJ2-1; 7 positions agree with TRBD1. The CDR3 consists of 13 residues. After removal of 7 bases from V and 3 bases from J, the junction contained 3 bases not matched to a gene. Germline V gene lookup returns CDR1 SNHLY and CDR2 FYNNEI. DNA for the CDR3: TGTGCCAGCACCCGACAGGGCTACAATGAGCAGTTCTTC. It is translated as CASTRQGYNEQFF.

V gene TRBV14 combines with J gene TRBJ1-6; D perhaps matches TRBD1 (6 bases). The CDR3 consists of 15 residues. V dropped 4 bases and J dropped 9 bases, with 16 bases sitting between them. Germline V gene sequence: CDR1 SGHDN, CDR2 FVKESK. CDR3 bases: TGTGCCAGCAGCCGAGGGGGGGCCCATTTTTCACCCCTCCACTTT. This codes for CASSRGGAHFSPLHF. The whole variable domain, remainder taken from reference TRBV14 and TRBJ1-6, is EAGVTQFPSHSVIEKGQTVTLRCDPISGHDNLYWYRRVMGKEIKFLLHFVKESKQDESGMPNNRFLAERTGGTYSTLKVQPAELEDSGVYFCASSRGGAHFSPLHFGNGTRLTVT.